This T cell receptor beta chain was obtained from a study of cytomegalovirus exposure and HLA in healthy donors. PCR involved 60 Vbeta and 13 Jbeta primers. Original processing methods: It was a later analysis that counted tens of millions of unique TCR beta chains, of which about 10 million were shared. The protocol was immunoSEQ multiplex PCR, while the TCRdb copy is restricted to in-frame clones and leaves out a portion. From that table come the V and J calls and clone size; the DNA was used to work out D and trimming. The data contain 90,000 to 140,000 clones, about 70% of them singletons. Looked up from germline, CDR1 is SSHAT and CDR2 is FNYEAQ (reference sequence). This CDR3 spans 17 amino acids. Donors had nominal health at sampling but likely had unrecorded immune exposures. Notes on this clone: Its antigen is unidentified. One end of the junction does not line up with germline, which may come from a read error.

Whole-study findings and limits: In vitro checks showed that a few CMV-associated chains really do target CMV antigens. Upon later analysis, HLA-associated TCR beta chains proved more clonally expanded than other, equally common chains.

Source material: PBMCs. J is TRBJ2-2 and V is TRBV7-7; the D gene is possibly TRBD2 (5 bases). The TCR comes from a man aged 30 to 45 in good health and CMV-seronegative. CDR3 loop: CASSLAFSGTRTGELFF. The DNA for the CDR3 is TGTGCTAGCAGCTTAGCGTTTTCGGGAACACGGACCGGGGAGCTGTTTTTT.